The 31 T cell receptor beta chains given below trace back to one sample, sequenced in a study of T cells in narcolepsy. Using immunoSEQ multiplex PCR, the repertoire was profiled, and TCRdb retains in-frame clones only, with some absent. This table has 20,000 to 30,000 clones, 70% to 85% appearing once. The sequencing input was memory (CD45RA-) CD4+ T cells from blood. The origin of the receptors is a human donor in good health.

The rearrangement links TRBV30 to TRBJ2-3; D remains ambiguous. V lost 5 bases and J lost 1, with 13 bases in between. Looked up from germline, CDR1 is GTSNPN and CDR2 is SVGIG (reference sequence). The CDR3 contains 14 residues. CDR3 protein: CAWQPRLRTDTQYF. The CDR3 region has the DNA TGTGCCTGGCAACCTAGACTGCGCACAGATACGCAGTATTTT.

This clone was picked up a small number of times. The chain joins TRBV28 to TRBJ1-1, with D maybe TRBD1 (5 bases). Germline V gene sequence: CDR1 MDHEN, CDR2 SYDVKM. The CDR3 has 12 amino acids. Between the trimmed V and J ends, which lost 9 bases and 4 bases, there was a span of 12 bases. CDR3 amino acids: CASVWGGTEAFF. The CDR3 DNA reads TGTGCCAGTGTTTGGGGCGGCACTGAAGCTTTCTTT.

The rearrangement uses TRBV19 and TRBJ2-1, with D perhaps matching TRBD1 (5 bases). CDR1 is LNHDA, CDR2 SQIVND, per germline (reference sequence). The CDR3 has 13 residues. V shed 3 bases and J shed 5 bases, with 8 bases lying between them. CDR3 sequence: CASSMGPNNEQFF. The CDR3, as DNA: TGTGCCAGTAGTATGGGGCCCAACAATGAGCAGTTCTTC.

This clone was counted a few times. The chain links TRBV28 to TRBJ2-4; D is ambiguous. V lost 2 bases, J lost 1 base, and 6 bases lay in between. Germline loops: CDR1 MDHEN, CDR2 SYDVKM. The CDR3 contains 14 residues. The CDR3, as DNA: TGTGCCAGCAGTTTAGTACGTGCCAAAAACATTCAGTACTTC. Amino acid sequence: CASSLVRAKNIQYF.

J is TRBJ2-5 and V is TRBV5-1, with D perhaps assigned TRBD1 or TRBD2 (6 bases each). Germline-derived CDR1 and CDR2 are SGHRS and YFSETQ. V gave up 0 bases and J gave up 5 bases, with 14 bases separating them. The CDR3 covers 15 residues. Here the CDR3 DNA reads TGCGCCAGCAGCTTGGTCCGGGGGCTCGGGGAGACCCAGTACTTC. Translated, it gives CASSLVRGLGETQYF.

The chain employs TRBV6-6 and TRBJ2-5, with D unresolved. V lost 0 bases and J lost 4, with 6 bases in between. The length of the CDR3 is 13 residues. Per germline, CDR1 MNHNY and CDR2 SVGAGI (reference sequence). The CDR3 reads CASSYSTRETQYF. The CDR3 nucleotides read TGTGCCAGCAGTTACTCGACTCGAGAGACCCAGTACTTC.

V is TRBV6-1 and J is TRBJ2-7; 9 bases agree with TRBD1. This CDR3 contains 14 residues. V lost 7 bases to trimming and J lost 7 bases; unmatched junction nucleotides: 11. The V gene's germline CDR1 is MNHNS and CDR2 SASEGT. For the CDR3, the DNA is TGTGCCAGCACTCCCGACAGGGGGGGCCGGGAGCAGTACTTC. It codes for CASTPDRGGREQYF.

This rearrangement joins TRBV7-9 to TRBJ2-3; 7 bases line up with TRBD2. After removal of 2 bases from V and 1 base from J, the junction contained 3 bases not matched to a gene. Germline assignment: CDR1 SEHNR and CDR2 FQNEAQ (reference sequence). The CDR3 is 15 amino acids. The CDR3 nucleotides read TGTGCCAGCAGCTTACGGGAGGTACGCACAGATACGCAGTATTTT. Protein product: CASSLREVRTDTQYF.

The chain recombines TRBV28 with TRBJ2-4, with D possibly being TRBD1 (6 bases). The CDR3 runs 16 residues. The V end lost 5 bases, the J end lost 2 bases, and 16 bases lay between the germline ends. Germline V gene data show CDR1 as MDHEN and CDR2 as SYDVKM. In DNA, the CDR3 is TGTGCCAGCAGTACTAAGGGGTGGGGGCCCAAAAACATTCAGTACTTC. Residues: CASSTKGWGPKNIQYF.

The chain carries TRBV28 and TRBJ1-3, with D maybe TRBD1 (6 bases). V was clipped by 6 bases and J by 1 base, with 13 bases between them. This CDR3 region has 15 residues. Per the germline V gene, CDR1 is MDHEN and CDR2 is SYDVKM. The CDR3 reads CASSETQGSGNTIYF. The CDR3 DNA follows: TGTGCCAGCAGCGAAACACAGGGTTCTGGAAACACCATATATTTT.

The DNA for the CDR3 is TGTGCCAGCACCCGTTCCGGAGGGGGCGACTATGGCTACACCTTC. Its translation is CASTRSGGGDYGYTF. The genes are TRBV4-2 and TRBJ1-2, with 7 bases fitting TRBD1. The J segment lost 3 bases and the V segment lost 7 bases, leaving 11 bases of the junction unmatched. The CDR3 covers 15 residues. Germline loops: CDR1 LGHNA, CDR2 YNFKEQ.

The CDR3 bases are TGTGCCAGTAGTATAGTTCTAGGGAACACTGAAGCTTTCTTT. As protein: CASSIVLGNTEAFF. The chain combines TRBV19 with TRBJ1-1, with D unresolved. CDR3 length: 14 amino acids. The germline V gene has CDR1 LNHDA and CDR2 SQIVND (reference sequence). Deletions cut 1 base from V and 1 base from J, with 7 bases between.

J is TRBJ2-4 and V is TRBV19; D uncertain. Per the germline V gene, CDR1 is LNHDA and CDR2 is SQIVND (reference sequence). This CDR3 region has 16 residues. V lost 5 bases and J 3 bases, leaving 17 bases between the germline ends. The chain's CDR3 is CASSHGFRLGKNIQYF. CDR3 DNA sequence: TGTGCCAGTAGTCACGGGTTCCGCCTCGGCAAAAACATTCAGTACTTC. Full variable domain (outside the CDR3, taken from reference TRBV19 and TRBJ2-4): DGGITQSPKYLFRKEGQNVTLSCEQNLNHDAMYWYRQDPGQGLRLIYYSQIVNDFQKGDIAEGYSVSREKKESFPLTVTSAQKNPTAFYLCASSHGFRLGKNIQYFGAGTRLSVL.

The chain employs TRBV5-4 and TRBJ2-7; 10 bases line up with TRBD1. The CDR3 covers 15 residues. Germline V gene lookup returns CDR1 SGHNT and CDR2 YYREEE (reference sequence). Unmatched junction bases numbered 8, after V lost 2 bases and J lost 6 bases. CDR3 sequence (DNA): TGTGCCAGCAGCTTAGCCGGGACAGGGGTCGGCGAGCAGTACTTC. Translation gives CASSLAGTGVGEQYF. The full variable domain, with the rest looked up from reference TRBV5-4 and TRBJ2-7, is ETGVTQSPTHLIKTRGQQVTLRCSSQSGHNTVSWYQQALGQGPQFIFQYYREEENGRGNFPPRFSGLQFPNYSSELNVNALELDDSALYLCASSLAGTGVGEQYFGPGTRLTVT.

The chain carries TRBV7-6 and TRBJ2-2; 7 positions agree with TRBD1. CDR1 and CDR2 (germline): SGHVS, FNYEAQ. The trim removed 6 bases at V and 4 bases at J, leaving 14 bases unmatched. This CDR3 contains 17 residues. The CDR3, as DNA: TGTGCCAGCAGTCCTGTCGAGGGGGCACGTCCCACCGGGGAGCTGTTTTTT. Residues: CASSPVEGARPTGELFF.

The CDR3 here is CAWSVRASSTDTQYF. CDR3 nucleotide sequence: TGTGCCTGGAGTGTACGGGCGTCTAGCACAGATACGCAGTATTTT. The chain uses TRBV30 and TRBJ2-3; no clear D gene. Germline loops: CDR1 GTSNPN, CDR2 SVGIG (reference sequence). V shed 0 bases and J shed 0 bases, with 10 bases lying between them. The CDR3 sequence is 15 residues long.

The chain carries TRBV7-2 and TRBJ2-1; D ambiguous. The CDR3 has 14 residues. Between the trimmed V and J ends, which lost 2 bases and 6 bases, there was a span of 11 bases. Germline values: CDR1 SGHTA, CDR2 FQGNSA. CDR3 nucleotides: TGTGCCAGCAGCTTACACCGTGGCCCCAATGAGCAGTTCTTC. Residues: CASSLHRGPNEQFF.

This chain links TRBV11-2 with TRBJ1-1; D perhaps matches TRBD1 (5 bases). The germline V gene encodes CDR1 SGHAT and CDR2 FQNNGV. CDR3 size: 16 residues. V gave up 1 base and J gave up 4 bases, with 16 bases separating them. In DNA, the CDR3 is TGTGCCAGCAGCTTAGGTGTCAGGGTCCAGGGCACTGAAGCTTTCTTT. Protein product: CASSLGVRVQGTEAFF.

The J gene is TRBJ2-2, the V gene TRBV4-1; TRBD2 aligns across 13 bases. Per germline, CDR1 MGHRA and CDR2 YSYEKL. V was clipped by 4 bases and J by 6 bases; unmatched bases: 2. The CDR3 is made up of 15 amino acids. The CDR3 sequence: CASSPGLAGAGELFF. In nucleotides, the CDR3 is TGCGCCAGCAGCCCTGGACTAGCGGGAGCCGGGGAGCTGTTTTTT.

The V and J genes are TRBV10-3 and TRBJ2-5, with D perhaps TRBD2 (5 bases). Per germline, CDR1 ENHRY and CDR2 SYGVKD. Trimming took off 0 bases at V and 2 bases at J, with 10 bases between the two ends. CDR3 length equals 15 residues. The CDR3 spells CAISESGRQQETQYF. The CDR3 DNA follows: TGTGCCATCAGTGAGTCAGGGAGACAACAAGAGACCCAGTACTTC.

The chain combines TRBV9 with TRBJ2-5; tentatively, D is TRBD2 (6 bases). Germline V CDR1 and CDR2: SGDLS, YYNGEE. There are 13 residues in the CDR3. The V end was cut by 1 base, the J end by 5 bases, with 9 bases between. This CDR3 reads CASSVHSGETQYF. Written as DNA, the CDR3 is TGTGCCAGCAGCGTACACAGCGGGGAGACCCAGTACTTC.

This chain joins TRBV18 and TRBJ2-6; D not certain. Per germline, CDR1 KGHSH and CDR2 LQKENI. The CDR3 length is 12 residues. V was cut by 10 bases and J by 3 bases, with 7 bases left in between. CDR3 amino acids: CATLGGANVLTF. CDR3 nucleotides: TGTGCCACCCTCGGTGGGGCCAACGTCCTGACTTTC.

The chain has TRBV28 and TRBJ1-5; tentatively, D is TRBD1 (5 bases). Per the germline V gene, CDR1 is MDHEN and CDR2 is SYDVKM. The ends were cut back, 3 bases at V and 1 base at J, with 19 bases in the middle. This CDR3 spans 18 amino acids. CDR3 in amino acids: CASSFGTLAAVSNQPQHF. The CDR3 nucleotides read TGTGCCAGCAGTTTCGGGACTTTGGCGGCTGTAAGCAATCAGCCCCAGCATTTT.

The rearrangement joins TRBV10-2 to TRBJ1-1; D not certain. This CDR3 is built from 11 residues. V gave up 8 bases and J gave up 5 bases, with 9 bases separating them. The germline V gene has CDR1 WSHSY and CDR2 SAAADI. The CDR3 is CASHSGTEAFF. The CDR3 DNA reads as TGCGCCAGCCATTCCGGAACTGAAGCTTTCTTT.

A few counts support this clone. The V call is TRBV2, the J call TRBJ2-7; D is ambiguous. Germline values: CDR1 SNHLY, CDR2 FYNNEI. The length of the CDR3 is 13 residues. The V end lost 4 bases, the J end lost 0 bases, and 7 bases lay between the germline ends. The CDR3 reads CASSVADSYEQYF. The CDR3 DNA sequence: TGTGCCAGCAGTGTTGCCGACTCCTACGAGCAGTACTTC.

This rearrangement joins TRBV28 to TRBJ1-3; D is unresolved. The CDR3 extends over 14 amino acids. Germline V gene lookup returns CDR1 MDHEN and CDR2 SYDVKM. Trimming removed 5 bases at V and 4 bases at J, with 12 bases between. For the CDR3, the DNA is TGTGCCAGCAGTCTCGACAAGTACGGAAACACCATATATTTT. Amino acids: CASSLDKYGNTIYF.

This chain links TRBV11-2 with TRBJ1-5; perhaps TRBD1 as D (5 bases). V was pared by 1 base and J by 0 bases, with 7 bases between. This CDR3 is 15 amino acids long. CDR1 is SGHAT, CDR2 FQNNGV, per germline. The CDR3 protein is CASSLGGTSNQPQHF. Here the CDR3 DNA reads TGTGCCAGCAGCTTAGGGGGGACTAGCAATCAGCCCCAGCATTTT.

The rearrangement uses TRBV7-3 and TRBJ1-2; no clear D gene. The CDR3 has 13 amino acids. V shed 5 bases and J shed 3 bases, with 10 bases lying between them. Looked up from germline, CDR1 is SGHTA and CDR2 is FQGTGA. CDR3 nucleotide sequence: TGTGCCAGCAGCGCAGGACGGGACTATGGCTACACCTTC. Encoded protein: CASSAGRDYGYTF. The full variable domain, in which reference TRBV7-3 and TRBJ1-2 provide the parts outside the CDR3, is GAGVSQTPSNKVTEKGKYVELRCDPISGHTALYWYRQSLGQGPEFLIYFQGTGAADDSGLPNDRFFAVRPEGSVSTLKIQRTERGDSAVYLCASSAGRDYGYTFGSGTRLTVV.

V gene TRBV15 combines with J gene TRBJ1-5; D unresolved. Trimming took 4 bases from V and 2 from J, leaving 6 bases between them. The length of the CDR3 is 13 residues. The V gene's germline CDR1 is LNHNV and CDR2 YYDKDF (reference sequence). The CDR3 coding sequence is TGTGCCACCAGCACACAAGGCAATCAGCCCCAGCATTTT. This translates into CATSTQGNQPQHF.

The chain is built from TRBV6-6 and TRBJ2-3; possible D gene TRBD2, 5 bases. The V gene's germline CDR1 is MNHNY and CDR2 SVGAGI (reference sequence). Trimming pared 5 bases from V and 4 bases from J, leaving 19 bases between. This CDR3 has 16 residues. DNA of the CDR3: TGTGCCAGCAGTCCCTCTACTCGAAGAGGGTCAGATACGCAGTATTTT. Translating it yields CASSPSTRRGSDTQYF.

CDR3 sequence reads: CAWSGSAPYNEQFF. As DNA, the CDR3 is TGTGCCTGGAGTGGGTCGGCCCCCTACAATGAGCAGTTCTTC. The chain recombines TRBV30 with TRBJ2-1; no clear D gene. CDR1 and CDR2 from the germline V gene are GTSNPN and SVGIG (reference sequence). The V and J ends lost 1 base and 2 bases respectively, with 9 bases between them. The CDR3 consists of 14 residues.